The source of this TCR beta chain is a study of OX40 agonist ivuxolimab in advanced cancers. Study-wide context: Every 2 weeks, patients got intravenous ivuxolimab at one of six dose levels (0.01-10 mg/kg). Checkpoint inhibitors had been given previously to over 30% of patients.

Libraries were prepared by immunoSEQ multiplex PCR; TCRdb keeps only in-frame clonotypes and omits some of them. The sample holds tens of thousands of clones, more than 80% seen once. This CDR3 is 14 amino acids long. Trimming took 6 bases from V and 7 from J, leaving 16 bases between them. Germline V gives CDR1 ENHRY, CDR2 SYGVKD. The count of this clone is one. The antigen remains unidentified. Study conclusions and caveats: Partly responding patients at 0.1-3.0 mg/kg showed some of the smallest clonal expansion.

Here the sequenced sample was CD4+ or CD8+ T cells sorted from blood, taken in a trial of the OX40 agonist ivuxolimab. This TCR came from an adult with an advanced solid tumor such as melanoma, head and neck, liver or kidney cancer. The J gene is TRBJ1-5, the V gene TRBV10-3; D not certain. The CDR3 protein is CAIRGSGVEQPQHF. As DNA, the CDR3 is TGTGCCATCAGGGGGTCAGGAGTAGAACAGCCCCAGCATTTT.